Presented here are 18 T cell receptor beta chains from one specimen sequenced in a study of cytomegalovirus exposure and HLA in healthy donors. Use of 60 Vbeta and 13 Jbeta primers characterized the PCR. The data were produced by immunoSEQ multiplex PCR, yet TCRdb's version contains in-frame clones alone and is incomplete. The sample lists 55,000 to 70,000 clones, 60% to 80% seen once, with 15% to 20% in the top ten. The specimen sequenced was PBMCs. These receptors came from a man aged 40-55 years in good health and CMV-seropositive.

The chain links TRBV7-2 to TRBJ2-3, with 10 positions matching TRBD2. Germline loops: CDR1 SGHTA, CDR2 FQGNSA. The V gene end was trimmed by 1 base and the J gene end by 4 bases; junction bases not matched to a gene: 5. There are 16 residues in the CDR3. CDR3 nucleotide sequence: TGTGCCAGCAGCTTAGGTAGCGGGAGGAGCGCAGATACGCAGTATTTT. Protein product: CASSLGSGRSADTQYF. Complete variable domain (other parts from reference TRBV7-2 and TRBJ2-3): GAGVSQSPSNKVTEKGKDVELRCDPISGHTALYWYRQSLGQGLEFLIYFQGNSAPDKSGLPSDRFSAERTGGSVSTLTIQRTQQEDSAVYLCASSLGSGRSADTQYFGPGTRLTVL.

The chain joins TRBV7-8 to TRBJ2-2, with 7 nucleotides matching TRBD1. CDR3 length: 18 amino acids. Trimming cost V 2 bases and J 7 bases; bases outside gene matches: 16. CDR1 and CDR2 from the germline V gene are SGHVS and FQNEAQ. The CDR3 nucleotides are TGTGCCAGCAGCTTAAGAGTAGGGGGCGAACTGAGCGGCGGGGAGCTGTTTTTT. This encodes CASSLRVGGELSGGELFF.

This chain links TRBV11-3 with TRBJ2-7, with 14 bases aligning to TRBD2. This CDR3 is 16 amino acids long. Looked up from germline, CDR1 is SGHNT and CDR2 is YENEEA. J gave up 7 bases and V 5 bases, and 10 bases lay outside the gene matches. CDR3 nucleotide sequence: TGTGCCAGCAGCCCAACCGGGACTAGCGGGGGTCGGGAGCAGTACTTC. Translation gives CASSPTGTSGGREQYF.

This clone was seen only once. The V call is TRBV5-4, the J call TRBJ2-3; D gene unclear. The CDR3 runs to 14 residues. Germline V CDR1 and CDR2: SGHNT, YYREEE (reference sequence). The V gene lost 4 bases and the J gene lost 1 base, with 10 bases spanning the gap. As DNA, the CDR3 is TGTGCCAGCAGCCAAAATGGAGGCACAGATACGCAGTATTTT. Residues: CASSQNGGTDTQYF.

V usage is TRBV4-3 and J usage is TRBJ2-3; TRBD1 is a possible D gene (6 bases). This CDR3 is built from 17 residues. Germline CDR1 LGHNA, CDR2 YSLEER. V lost 0 bases and J 6 bases, leaving 19 bases between the germline ends. The chain's CDR3 is CASSQDLPQGWGDTQYF. CDR3 DNA: TGCGCCAGCAGCCAAGATTTGCCACAGGGTTGGGGGGATACGCAGTATTTT.

The chain carries TRBV4-3 and TRBJ2-1; the D is unclear. This CDR3 has 16 amino acids. Trimming removed 3 bases at V and 0 bases at J, with 12 bases between. Germline V gene sequence: CDR1 LGHNA, CDR2 YSLEER. The CDR3 here is CASSQGGRRSYNEQFF. CDR3 nucleotide sequence: TGCGCCAGCAGCCAGGGTGGGCGACGCTCCTACAATGAGCAGTTCTTC.

The chain joins TRBV5-1 to TRBJ2-4, with 8 bases fitting TRBD1. Trimming took 4 bases from V and 16 from J; bases not matched to a gene: 10. The CDR3 is 12 residues long. Germline V lookup: CDR1 SGHRS, CDR2 YFSETQ. In DNA, the CDR3 is TGCGCCAGCAGCGAGACAGGGGTGAGGGTTTACTTC. It yields the protein CASSETGVRVYF.

This chain links TRBV28 with TRBJ2-7; 8 bases match TRBD1. Germline trimming cut 5 bases from V and 0 bases from J; bases unmatched to any gene: 6. CDR1 is MDHEN and CDR2 is SYDVKM in the germline V gene. This CDR3 has 15 residues. DNA of the CDR3: TGTGCCAGCAGTACCTCGGGACAGGACTCCTACGAGCAGTACTTC. Protein sequence: CASSTSGQDSYEQYF.

CDR3 sequence reads: CASNAQRGAYEQYF. CDR3 nucleotides: TGTGCCAGTAATGCCCAGCGGGGGGCCTACGAGCAGTACTTC. The rearrangement links TRBV19 to TRBJ2-7, with 9 bases fitting TRBD2. The trim removed 7 bases at V and 2 bases at J, leaving 6 bases unmatched. Germline CDR1 reads LNHDA; CDR2 reads SQIVND (reference sequence). This CDR3 contains 14 residues.

The V call is TRBV7-2, the J call TRBJ2-2; D perhaps matches TRBD1 (6 bases). The V and J ends lost 3 bases and 8 bases respectively, with 13 bases between them. CDR3 length: 14 amino acids. Per the germline V gene, CDR1 is SGHTA and CDR2 is FQGNSA. The CDR3 loop is CASSLNRDWGELFF. In DNA form, the CDR3 reads TGTGCCAGCAGCTTGAACAGGGATTGGGGGGAGCTGTTTTTT. The full variable domain, completed using reference TRBV7-2 and TRBJ2-2, is GAGVSQSPSNKVTEKGKDVELRCDPISGHTALYWYRQSLGQGLEFLIYFQGNSAPDKSGLPSDRFSAERTGGSVSTLTIQRTQQEDSAVYLCASSLNRDWGELFFGEGSRLTVL.

The chain links TRBV7-2 to TRBJ2-5; 7 bases agree with TRBD2. The trim removed 6 bases at V and 5 bases at J, leaving 6 bases unmatched. The CDR3 has 13 amino acids. From germline, CDR1 is SGHTA and CDR2 FQGNSA. The CDR3 region has the DNA TGTGCCAGCAGTCAGTTCGGGGGGGAGACCCAGTACTTC. It is translated as CASSQFGGETQYF.

CDR3 loop: CATSRASPNEQFF. In DNA, the CDR3 is TGTGCCACCAGCAGAGCCTCCCCCAATGAGCAGTTCTTC. This rearrangement joins TRBV15 to TRBJ2-1; no firm D call. The V and J ends lost 1 base and 6 bases respectively, with 7 bases between them. The CDR3 has 13 amino acids. The germline V gene encodes CDR1 LNHNV and CDR2 YYDKDF (reference sequence). Supplemented by reference TRBV15 and TRBJ2-1, the full variable domain reads DAMVIQNPRYQVTQFGKPVTLSCSQTLNHNVMYWYQQKSSQAPKLLFHYYDKDFNNEADTPDNFQSRRPNTSFCFLDIRSPGLGDTAMYLCATSRASPNEQFFGPGTRLTVL.

V gene TRBV7-3 combines with J gene TRBJ1-1; a weak D match, TRBD1 (5 bases). Germline CDR1 SGHTA, CDR2 FQGTGA. The CDR3 has 13 residues. The germline V and J ends were trimmed by 0 bases and 5 bases, with 7 bases remaining between them. The CDR3: CASSLTGGTEAFF. In nucleotides, the CDR3 is TGTGCCAGCAGCTTAACTGGGGGGACTGAAGCTTTCTTT.

The sample holds a few counts of this clone. The genes are TRBV11-2 and TRBJ2-7, with 8 nucleotides matching TRBD2. There are 14 residues in the CDR3. With 2 bases clipped from V and 5 bases from J, the junction kept 5 bases outside the gene matches. Germline values: CDR1 SGHAT, CDR2 FQNNGV. The CDR3 here is CASSLQRERDEQYF. Here the CDR3 DNA reads TGTGCCAGCAGCTTACAGCGGGAGCGCGACGAGCAGTACTTC. Together with reference TRBV11-2 and TRBJ2-7, the CDR3 gives the full variable domain: EAGVAQSPRYKIIEKRQSVAFWCNPISGHATLYWYQQILGQGPKLLIQFQNNGVVDDSQLPKDRFSAERLKGVDSTLKIQPAKLEDSAVYLCASSLQRERDEQYFGPGTRLTVT.

The V and J genes are TRBV2 and TRBJ1-2, with 7 bases matching TRBD1. V dropped 3 bases and J dropped 7; count of bases not matched to a gene: 8. This CDR3 has 14 residues. CDR1 SNHLY and CDR2 FYNNEI come from the germline V gene. In nucleotides, the CDR3 is TGTGCCAGCAGTGACACCGGGACAGTAGCTGGCTACACCTTC. It yields the protein CASSDTGTVAGYTF.

The chain links TRBV19 to TRBJ2-1; 7 bases are a match to TRBD2. V lost 1 base, J lost 14 bases, and 8 bases stayed unmatched. This CDR3 is 13 amino acids long. CDR1 is LNHDA, CDR2 SQIVND, per germline (reference sequence). The CDR3 DNA reads as TGTGCCAGTAGTATAGTCCTAAGCGGGGCAAAGTTCTTC. Protein: CASSIVLSGAKFF. The full variable domain, completed using reference TRBV19 and TRBJ2-1, is DGGITQSPKYLFRKEGQNVTLSCEQNLNHDAMYWYRQDPGQGLRLIYYSQIVNDFQKGDIAEGYSVSREKKESFPLTVTSAQKNPTAFYLCASSIVLSGAKFFGPGTRLTVL.

This clone was picked up one time. The V and J genes are TRBV5-1 and TRBJ2-1; possible D gene TRBD2, 7 bases. The germline CDR1 and CDR2 sequences are SGHRS and YFSETQ. The V end was cut by 4 bases, the J end by 7 bases, with 15 bases between. The length of the CDR3 is 14 residues. CDR3 coding DNA: TGCGCCAGCAGCCGCGCGGGGGCTCAAAATGAGCAGTTCTTC. The encoded protein is CASSRAGAQNEQFF.

The rearrangement links TRBV30 to TRBJ2-7, with 10 bases identical to TRBD1. CDR3 size: 15 residues. Germline trimming cut 1 base from V and 2 bases from J; bases unmatched to any gene: 5. Per the germline V gene, CDR1 is GTSNPN and CDR2 is SVGIG (reference sequence). This CDR3 reads CAWSGGQGLTYEQYF. The CDR3 DNA is TGTGCCTGGAGTGGGGGACAGGGGCTCACCTACGAGCAGTACTTC.